Following are 5 T cell receptor beta chains from one sample sequenced in a study of T cells in Graves' hyperthyroidism and ophthalmopathy. The investigators amplified TCR beta CDR3 regions from RNA transcripts. Initially, a first-round RT-PCR of the TCR CDR3 employed the HTBI primer set. TCRdb recomputed calls from the multiplex PCR reads with MiXCR, one row per CDR3 protein. The sample consists of hundreds of thousands of distinct CDR3 sequences, 17% of them appearing once. The sequenced sample consisted of blood. These TCRs come from a woman aged 60-70 years with Graves' ophthalmopathy.

This clonotype has a handful of counts. The V and J genes are TRBV7-9 and TRBJ2-5; D unclear. CDR3 size: 13 residues. With 2 bases removed from V and 4 bases from J, the gap between germline ends came to 8 bases. Germline loops: CDR1 SEHNR, CDR2 FQNEAQ (reference sequence). CDR3 DNA sequence: TGTGCCAGCAGCTTAAATTTGGGAGAGACCCAGTACTTC. This codes for CASSLNLGETQYF.

This clonotype has at least ten counts. The chain employs TRBV7-8 and TRBJ1-1; possible D gene TRBD1, 6 bases. This CDR3 is built from 17 residues. CDR1 is SGHVS and CDR2 is FQNEAQ in the germline V gene. The V gene lost 1 base and the J gene lost 6 bases, with 21 bases spanning the gap. CDR3 nucleotide sequence: TGTGCCAGCAGCTTAGTCCTACGTACAGGGAATGTGGCTGAAGCTTTCTTT. This codes for CASSLVLRTGNVAEAFF.

This clonotype was counted ten times or more. The gene calls are TRBV3-1 and TRBJ2-7; 13 positions match TRBD2. The CDR3 sequence is 14 residues long. Germline V gene sequence: CDR1 LGHDT, CDR2 YNNKEL (reference sequence). The V gene end was trimmed by 6 bases and the J gene end by 5 bases; junction bases not matched to a gene: 4. The CDR3 DNA reads TGTGCCAGCAGTCCCACTAGCGGGAGGGACGAGCAGTACTTC. Protein product: CASSPTSGRDEQYF.

This clonotype has ten or more counts. The chain employs TRBV28 and TRBJ1-3; 10 nucleotides align to TRBD1. Trimming at V came to 6 bases and at J to 2 bases, leaving 10 bases not matched to a gene. The CDR3 is made up of 17 amino acids. The germline CDR1 and CDR2 sequences are MDHEN and SYDVKM. DNA for the CDR3: TGTGCCAGCAGCAGTTGGGGGACAGGGGCCACTGGAAACACCATATATTTT. Translation: CASSSWGTGATGNTIYF.

The V and J genes are TRBV19 and TRBJ1-1, with D possibly matching TRBD1 (6 bases). The CDR3 sequence is 16 residues long. Germline CDR1 LNHDA, CDR2 SQIVND (reference sequence). Trimming stripped 3 bases from V and 1 base from J, with 15 bases between. This CDR3 is CASSMGVGTTNTEAFF. CDR3 sequence (DNA): TGTGCCAGTAGTATGGGGGTGGGGACAACGAACACTGAAGCTTTCTTT.